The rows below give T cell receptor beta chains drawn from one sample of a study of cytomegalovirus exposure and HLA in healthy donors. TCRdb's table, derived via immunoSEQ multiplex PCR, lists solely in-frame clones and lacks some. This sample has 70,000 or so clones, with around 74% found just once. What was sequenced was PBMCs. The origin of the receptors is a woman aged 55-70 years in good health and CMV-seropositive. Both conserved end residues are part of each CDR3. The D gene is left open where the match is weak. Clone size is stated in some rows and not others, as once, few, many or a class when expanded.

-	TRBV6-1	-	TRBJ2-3	CASSEGGGTDTQYF	TGTGCCAGCAGTGAAGGGGGGGGCACAGATACGCAGTATTTT
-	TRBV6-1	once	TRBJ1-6	CASTLSGQYNSPLHF	TGTGCCAGCACCCTGTCGGGACAATATAATTCACCCCTCCACTTT
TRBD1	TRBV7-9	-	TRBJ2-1	CASSGLQGSSYNEQFF	TGTGCCAGCAGCGGATTACAGGGGAGCTCCTACAATGAGCAGTTCTTC
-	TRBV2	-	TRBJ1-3	CASSEGSSGNTIYF	TGTGCCAGCAGTGAAGGTAGCTCTGGAAACACCATATATTTT
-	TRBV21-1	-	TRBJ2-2	CASSVAPERPGELFF	TGTGCCAGCAGCGTGGCCCCGGAGCGCCCCGGGGAGCTGTTTTTT
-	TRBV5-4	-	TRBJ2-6	CASSLAGPGANVLTF	TGTGCCAGCAGCCTGGCGGGTCCTGGGGCCAACGTCCTGACTTTC
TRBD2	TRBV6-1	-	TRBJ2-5	CASSESSGRSETQYF	TGTGCCAGCAGTGAGAGTAGCGGGAGATCAGAGACCCAGTACTTC
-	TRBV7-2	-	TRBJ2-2	CASSLRRGNTGELFF	TGTGCCAGCAGCTTAAGGCGGGGGAACACCGGGGAGCTGTTTTTT
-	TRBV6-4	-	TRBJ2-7	CASRRPTPDSYEQYF	TGTGCCAGCAGGCGTCCAACTCCCGATTCCTACGAGCAGTACTTC
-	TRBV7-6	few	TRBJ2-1	CASSSTLPSSYNEQFF	TGTGCCAGCAGCTCCACACTACCTAGCTCCTACAATGAGCAGTTCTTC
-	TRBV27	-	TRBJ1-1	CASSRGSTEAFF	TGTGCCAGCAGTCGGGGGAGCACTGAAGCTTTCTTT
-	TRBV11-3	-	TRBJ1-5	CASSLATVNQPQHF	TGTGCCAGCAGCTTAGCGACAGTAAATCAGCCCCAGCATTTT
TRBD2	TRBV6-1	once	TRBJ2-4	CASSEAREGLAGGPGKNIQYF	TGTGCCAGCAGTGAAGCGCGGGAGGGGCTAGCGGGGGGGCCGGGCAAAAACATTCAGTACTTC
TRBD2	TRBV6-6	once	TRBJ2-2	CASSYWGGSTGELFF	TGTGCCAGCAGTTACTGGGGGGGGAGCACCGGGGAGCTGTTTTTT
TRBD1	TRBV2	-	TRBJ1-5	CASTSGTAWGGNQPQHF	TGTGCCAGCACTTCTGGGACAGCCTGGGGGGGCAATCAGCCCCAGCATTTT